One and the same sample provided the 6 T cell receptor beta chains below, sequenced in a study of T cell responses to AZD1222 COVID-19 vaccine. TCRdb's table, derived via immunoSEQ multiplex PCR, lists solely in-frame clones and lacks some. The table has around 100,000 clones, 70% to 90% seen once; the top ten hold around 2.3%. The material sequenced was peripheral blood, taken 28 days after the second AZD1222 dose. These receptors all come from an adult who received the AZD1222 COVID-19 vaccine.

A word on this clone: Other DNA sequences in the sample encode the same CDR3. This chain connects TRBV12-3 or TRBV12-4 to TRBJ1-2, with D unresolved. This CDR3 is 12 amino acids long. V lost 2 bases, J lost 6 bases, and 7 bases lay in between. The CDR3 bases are TGTGCCAGCAGTTTATTCGGGGATGGCTACACCTTC. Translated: CASSLFGDGYTF.

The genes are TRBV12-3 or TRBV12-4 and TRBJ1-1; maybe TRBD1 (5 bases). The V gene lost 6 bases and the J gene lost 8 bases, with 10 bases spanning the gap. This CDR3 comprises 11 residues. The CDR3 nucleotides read TGTGCCAGCAGCTCCGGGGGAGAAGCTTTCTTT. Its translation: CASSSGGEAFF.

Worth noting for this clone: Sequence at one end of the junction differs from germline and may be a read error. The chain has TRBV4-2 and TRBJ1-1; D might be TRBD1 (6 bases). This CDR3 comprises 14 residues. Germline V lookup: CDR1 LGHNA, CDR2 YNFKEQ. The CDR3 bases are TGTGCCAGCAGCCCAACCAAAGGGGGGACTGGAGCTTTCTTT. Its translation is CASSPTKGGTGAFF.

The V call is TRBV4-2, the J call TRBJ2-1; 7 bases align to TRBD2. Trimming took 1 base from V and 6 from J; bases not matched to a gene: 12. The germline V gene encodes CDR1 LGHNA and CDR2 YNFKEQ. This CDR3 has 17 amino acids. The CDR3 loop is CASSQVDRSGALNEQFF. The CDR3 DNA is TGTGCCAGCAGCCAAGTTGATCGGAGCGGGGCACTCAATGAGCAGTTCTTC.

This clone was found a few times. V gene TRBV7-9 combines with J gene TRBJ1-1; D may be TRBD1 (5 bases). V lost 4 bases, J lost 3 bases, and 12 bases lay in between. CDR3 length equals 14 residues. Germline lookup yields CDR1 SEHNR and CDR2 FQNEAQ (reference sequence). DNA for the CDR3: TGTGCCAGCAGCTCGCGGGGGTCGGACACTGAAGCTTTCTTT. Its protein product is CASSSRGSDTEAFF.

The CDR3 is CASSHGGNFDEQYF. The CDR3 DNA is TGCGCCAGCAGCCATGGTGGGAACTTTGACGAGCAGTACTTC. V is TRBV4-1 and J is TRBJ2-7; D ambiguous. V shed 3 bases and J shed 5 bases, with 14 bases lying between them. CDR3 length: 14 residues. CDR1 is MGHRA and CDR2 is YSYEKL in the germline V gene.